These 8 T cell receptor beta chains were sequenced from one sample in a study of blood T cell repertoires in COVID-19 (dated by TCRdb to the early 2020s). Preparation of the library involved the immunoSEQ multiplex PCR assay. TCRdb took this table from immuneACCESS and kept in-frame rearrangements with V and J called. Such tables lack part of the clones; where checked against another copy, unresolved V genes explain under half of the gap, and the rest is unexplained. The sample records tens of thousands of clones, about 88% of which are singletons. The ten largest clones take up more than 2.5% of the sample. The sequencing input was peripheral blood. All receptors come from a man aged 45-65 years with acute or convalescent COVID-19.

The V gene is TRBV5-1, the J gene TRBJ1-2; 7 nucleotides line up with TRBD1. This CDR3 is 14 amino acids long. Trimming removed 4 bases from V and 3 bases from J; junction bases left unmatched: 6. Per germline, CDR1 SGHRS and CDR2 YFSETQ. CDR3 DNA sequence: TGCGCCAGCAGCACAGGGGACCTGGACTATGGCTACACCTTC. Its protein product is CASSTGDLDYGYTF.

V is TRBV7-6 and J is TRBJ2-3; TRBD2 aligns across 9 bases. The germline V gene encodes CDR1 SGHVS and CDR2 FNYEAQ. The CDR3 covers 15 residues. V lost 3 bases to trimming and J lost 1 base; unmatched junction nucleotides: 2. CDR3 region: CASSLSSGGTDTQYF. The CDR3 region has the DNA TGTGCCAGCAGCTTGTCTAGCGGGGGCACAGATACGCAGTATTTT.

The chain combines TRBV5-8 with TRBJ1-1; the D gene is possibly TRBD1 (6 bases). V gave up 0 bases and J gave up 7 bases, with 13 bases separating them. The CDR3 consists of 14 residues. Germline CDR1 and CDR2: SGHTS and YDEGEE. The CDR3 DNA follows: TGTGCCAGCAGCTTGGCGCTGGGGGCAAGTGAAGCTTTCTTT. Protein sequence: CASSLALGASEAFF. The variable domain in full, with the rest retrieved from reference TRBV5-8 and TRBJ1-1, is EAGVTQSPTHLIKTRGQQATLRCSPISGHTSVYWYQQALGLGLQFLLWYDEGEERNRGNFPPRFSGRQFPNYSSELNVNALELEDSALYLCASSLALGASEAFFGQGTRLTVV.

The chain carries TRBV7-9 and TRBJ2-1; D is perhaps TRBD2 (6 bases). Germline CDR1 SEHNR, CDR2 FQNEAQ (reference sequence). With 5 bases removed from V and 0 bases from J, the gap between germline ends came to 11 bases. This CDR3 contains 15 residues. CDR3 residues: CASSAWRGSYNEQFF. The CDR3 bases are TGTGCCAGCAGCGCGTGGAGGGGCTCCTACAATGAGCAGTTCTTC.

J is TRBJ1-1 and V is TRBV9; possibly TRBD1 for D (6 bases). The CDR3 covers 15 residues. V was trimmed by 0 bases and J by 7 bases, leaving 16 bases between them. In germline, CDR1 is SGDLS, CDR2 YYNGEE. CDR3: CASSVGEGDCGEAFF. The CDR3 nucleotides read TGTGCCAGCAGCGTAGGAGAGGGGGATTGTGGTGAAGCTTTCTTT. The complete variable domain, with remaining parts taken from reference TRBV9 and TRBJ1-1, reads DSGVTQTPKHLITATGQRVTLRCSPRSGDLSVYWYQQSLDQGLQFLIQYYNGEERAKGNILERFSAQQFPDLHSELNLSSLELGDSALYFCASSVGEGDCGEAFFGQGTRLTVV.

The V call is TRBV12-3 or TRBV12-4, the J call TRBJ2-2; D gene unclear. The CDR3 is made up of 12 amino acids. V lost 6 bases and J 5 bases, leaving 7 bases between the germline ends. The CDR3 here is CASSYPTGELFF. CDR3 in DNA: TGTGCCAGCAGCTACCCTACCGGGGAGCTGTTTTTT.

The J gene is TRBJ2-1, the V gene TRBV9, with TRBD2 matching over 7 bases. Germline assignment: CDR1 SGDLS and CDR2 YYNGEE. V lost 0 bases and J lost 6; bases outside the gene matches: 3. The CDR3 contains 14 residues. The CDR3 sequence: CASSVDGGGNEQFF. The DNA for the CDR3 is TGTGCCAGCAGCGTAGATGGCGGGGGCAATGAGCAGTTCTTC.

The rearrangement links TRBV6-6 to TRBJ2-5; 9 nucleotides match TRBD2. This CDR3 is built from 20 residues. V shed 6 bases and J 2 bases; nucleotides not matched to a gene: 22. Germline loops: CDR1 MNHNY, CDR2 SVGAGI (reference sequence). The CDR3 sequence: CASSRLLAGSGRGEQETQYF. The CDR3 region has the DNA TGTGCCAGCAGCAGGCTCCTAGCGGGGTCTGGCCGGGGAGAGCAAGAGACCCAGTACTTC.